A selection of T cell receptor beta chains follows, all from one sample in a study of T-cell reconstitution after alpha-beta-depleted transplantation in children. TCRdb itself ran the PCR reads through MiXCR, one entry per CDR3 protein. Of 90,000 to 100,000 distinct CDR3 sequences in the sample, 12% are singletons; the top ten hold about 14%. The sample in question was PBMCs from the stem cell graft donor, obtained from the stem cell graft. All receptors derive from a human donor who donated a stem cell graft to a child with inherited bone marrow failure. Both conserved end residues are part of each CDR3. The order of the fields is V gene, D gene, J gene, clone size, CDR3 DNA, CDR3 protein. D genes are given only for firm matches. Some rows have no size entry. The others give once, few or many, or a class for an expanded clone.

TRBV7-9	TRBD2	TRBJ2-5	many	TGTGCCAGCAGTTGGACTAGCGGGAAACAAGAGACCCAGTACTTC	CASSWTSGKQETQYF
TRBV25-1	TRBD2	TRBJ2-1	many	TGTGCCAGCAGTGAATTGGGACTAGCCTCCTACAATGAGCAGTTCTTC	CASSELGLASYNEQFF
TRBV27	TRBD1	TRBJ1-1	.	TGTGCCAGCAGGGGGGGACAGGGGGCGCCGGGTTGGACTGAAGCTTTCTTT	CASRGGQGAPGWTEAFF
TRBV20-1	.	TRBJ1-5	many	TGCAGTGCTAGCCCTCTCGTGAGCAATCAGCCCCAGCATTTT	CSASPLVSNQPQHF
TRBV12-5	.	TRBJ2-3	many	TGTGCTAGTGGTAGCCCTTTACGTGATACGCAGTATTTT	CASGSPLRDTQYF
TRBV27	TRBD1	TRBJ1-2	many	TGTGCCAGCTGGGACAGGGGCCAACTCTATGGCTACACCTTC	CASWDRGQLYGYTF
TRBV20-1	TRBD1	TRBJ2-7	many	TGCAGTGTCACGACAGGGCTCCTTTACGAGCAGTACTTC	CSVTTGLLYEQYF
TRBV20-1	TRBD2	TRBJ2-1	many	TGCAGTAGAGCGGGAGGGTCCTACAATGAGCAGTTCTTC	CSRAGGSYNEQFF
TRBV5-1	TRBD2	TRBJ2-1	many	TGCGCCAGCAGCCCCCCGGGACTAGCCTCGGGTGAGCAGTTCTTC	CASSPPGLASGEQFF
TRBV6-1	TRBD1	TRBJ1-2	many	TGTGCCAGCCGGGACAGCCCTCCTAACTATGGCTACACCTTC	CASRDSPPNYGYTF
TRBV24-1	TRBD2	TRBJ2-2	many	TGTGCCACCAGTGACGGGGGGGGAACCGGGGAGCTGTTTTTT	CATSDGGGTGELFF
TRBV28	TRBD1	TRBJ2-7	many	TGTGCCAGCAGTTTGGACAGGGGACTCTACGAGCAGTACTTC	CASSLDRGLYEQYF
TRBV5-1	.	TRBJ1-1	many	TGCGCCAGCAGCAGGGATACTGAAGCTTTCTTT	CASSRDTEAFF
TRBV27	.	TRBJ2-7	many	TGTGCCAGCAGTCTCGCAGCTTACTCCTACGAGCAGTACTTC	CASSLAAYSYEQYF
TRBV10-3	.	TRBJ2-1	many	TGTGCCATCAGTGGAATGGAGGAGGGCAATGAGCAGTTCTTC	CAISGMEEGNEQFF
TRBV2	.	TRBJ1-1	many	TGTGCCAGCAACAAGGACTTTACGGGAGCTTTCTTT	CASNKDFTGAFF
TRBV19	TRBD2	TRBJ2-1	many	TGTGCCAGTAGTATCACCGGGACTAGCGGTTACAATGAGCAGTTCTTC	CASSITGTSGYNEQFF
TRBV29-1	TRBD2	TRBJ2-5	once	TGCAGCGTTTCGGGACTAGAAGAGACCCAGTACTTC	CSVSGLEETQYF
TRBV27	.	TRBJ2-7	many	TGTGCCAGCAGTTTCCAGTTGGGCTACGAGCAGTACTTC	CASSFQLGYEQYF
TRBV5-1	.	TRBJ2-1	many	TGCGCCAGCAGCTTGCCGCGTGGGCCTCGTATCGGGAATGAGCAGTTCTTC	CASSLPRGPRIGNEQFF
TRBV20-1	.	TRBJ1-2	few	TGCAGTGCTAGAGATCCCCGGCAGGGGAGGAATTATGGCTACACCTTC	CSARDPRQGRNYGYTF
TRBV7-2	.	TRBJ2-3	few	TGTGCCAGCAGCTTAGAGGCTAGCACAGATACGCAGTATTTT	CASSLEASTDTQYF
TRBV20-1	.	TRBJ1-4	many	TGCAGTGCTAGGGTGTTTCAGGGCTCAACTAATGAAAAACTGTTTTTT	CSARVFQGSTNEKLFF
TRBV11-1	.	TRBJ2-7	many	TGTGCCAGCAGCCTTGCCCGCGGGACAGAGACCTACGAGCAGTACTTC	CASSLARGTETYEQYF
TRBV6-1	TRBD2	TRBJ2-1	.	TGTGCCAGCAGCGCGACTAGCGGGGGGATAAATGAGCAGTTCTTC	CASSATSGGINEQFF
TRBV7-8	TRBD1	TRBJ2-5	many	TGTGCCAGCAGCTGGACAGGGGGAGGAATTGAGACCCAGTACTTC	CASSWTGGGIETQYF
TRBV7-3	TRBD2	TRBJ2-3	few	TGTGCCAGCAGCTCCTCCGGGACTAGCGCCGGAAGCACAGATACGCAGTATTTT	CASSSSGTSAGSTDTQYF
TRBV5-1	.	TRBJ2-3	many	TGCGCCAGCAGCTTGGCTACTAGCTGGACAGATACGCAGTATTTT	CASSLATSWTDTQYF
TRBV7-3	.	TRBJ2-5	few	TGTGCCAGCAGCCAAATAGGGGCCCCAGAAGAGACCCAGTACTTC	CASSQIGAPEETQYF
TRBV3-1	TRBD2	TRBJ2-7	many	TGTGCCAGCGCCGCTGGGAGGGGCTACGAGCAGTACTTC	CASAAGRGYEQYF
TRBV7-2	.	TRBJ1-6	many	TGTGCCAGCAGCCGACGAACGTTCGGTTCACCCCTCCACTTT	CASSRRTFGSPLHF
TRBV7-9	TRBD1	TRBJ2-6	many	TGTGCCAGCAGCTTAGGGACAGGGGCTGGGGCCAACGTCCTGACTTTC	CASSLGTGAGANVLTF
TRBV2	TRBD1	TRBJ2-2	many	TGTGCCAGCAGTGAAGAGGGGACAGGCTGGAACACCGGGGAGCTGTTTTTT	CASSEEGTGWNTGELFF
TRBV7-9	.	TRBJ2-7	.	TGTGCCAGCAGCTTAGCTGGCGGGGGCGGGAAGTACTTC	CASSLAGGGGKYF
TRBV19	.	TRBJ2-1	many	TGTGCCACTAGGACAAGCGGGTACAATGAGCAGTTCTTC	CATRTSGYNEQFF
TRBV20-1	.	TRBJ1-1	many	TGCAGTGCTATGAGGGGTGACTGGGACACTGAAGCTTTCTTT	CSAMRGDWDTEAFF
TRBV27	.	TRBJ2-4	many	TGTGCCAGCAGCCGTTATCAGGGGGCCAAAAACATTCAGTACTTC	CASSRYQGAKNIQYF
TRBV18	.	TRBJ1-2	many	TGTGCCAGCTCACCTTCAGGGTCCGGCTATGGCTACACCTTC	CASSPSGSGYGYTF
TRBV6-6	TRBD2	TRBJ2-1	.	TGTGCCACTGATAGCGGGAGGAGCCAGCAGTTCTTC	CATDSGRSQQFF
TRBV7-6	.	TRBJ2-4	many	TGTGCCAGCAGCTCTGGCGAGAGGGGAAACATTCAGTACTTC	CASSSGERGNIQYF